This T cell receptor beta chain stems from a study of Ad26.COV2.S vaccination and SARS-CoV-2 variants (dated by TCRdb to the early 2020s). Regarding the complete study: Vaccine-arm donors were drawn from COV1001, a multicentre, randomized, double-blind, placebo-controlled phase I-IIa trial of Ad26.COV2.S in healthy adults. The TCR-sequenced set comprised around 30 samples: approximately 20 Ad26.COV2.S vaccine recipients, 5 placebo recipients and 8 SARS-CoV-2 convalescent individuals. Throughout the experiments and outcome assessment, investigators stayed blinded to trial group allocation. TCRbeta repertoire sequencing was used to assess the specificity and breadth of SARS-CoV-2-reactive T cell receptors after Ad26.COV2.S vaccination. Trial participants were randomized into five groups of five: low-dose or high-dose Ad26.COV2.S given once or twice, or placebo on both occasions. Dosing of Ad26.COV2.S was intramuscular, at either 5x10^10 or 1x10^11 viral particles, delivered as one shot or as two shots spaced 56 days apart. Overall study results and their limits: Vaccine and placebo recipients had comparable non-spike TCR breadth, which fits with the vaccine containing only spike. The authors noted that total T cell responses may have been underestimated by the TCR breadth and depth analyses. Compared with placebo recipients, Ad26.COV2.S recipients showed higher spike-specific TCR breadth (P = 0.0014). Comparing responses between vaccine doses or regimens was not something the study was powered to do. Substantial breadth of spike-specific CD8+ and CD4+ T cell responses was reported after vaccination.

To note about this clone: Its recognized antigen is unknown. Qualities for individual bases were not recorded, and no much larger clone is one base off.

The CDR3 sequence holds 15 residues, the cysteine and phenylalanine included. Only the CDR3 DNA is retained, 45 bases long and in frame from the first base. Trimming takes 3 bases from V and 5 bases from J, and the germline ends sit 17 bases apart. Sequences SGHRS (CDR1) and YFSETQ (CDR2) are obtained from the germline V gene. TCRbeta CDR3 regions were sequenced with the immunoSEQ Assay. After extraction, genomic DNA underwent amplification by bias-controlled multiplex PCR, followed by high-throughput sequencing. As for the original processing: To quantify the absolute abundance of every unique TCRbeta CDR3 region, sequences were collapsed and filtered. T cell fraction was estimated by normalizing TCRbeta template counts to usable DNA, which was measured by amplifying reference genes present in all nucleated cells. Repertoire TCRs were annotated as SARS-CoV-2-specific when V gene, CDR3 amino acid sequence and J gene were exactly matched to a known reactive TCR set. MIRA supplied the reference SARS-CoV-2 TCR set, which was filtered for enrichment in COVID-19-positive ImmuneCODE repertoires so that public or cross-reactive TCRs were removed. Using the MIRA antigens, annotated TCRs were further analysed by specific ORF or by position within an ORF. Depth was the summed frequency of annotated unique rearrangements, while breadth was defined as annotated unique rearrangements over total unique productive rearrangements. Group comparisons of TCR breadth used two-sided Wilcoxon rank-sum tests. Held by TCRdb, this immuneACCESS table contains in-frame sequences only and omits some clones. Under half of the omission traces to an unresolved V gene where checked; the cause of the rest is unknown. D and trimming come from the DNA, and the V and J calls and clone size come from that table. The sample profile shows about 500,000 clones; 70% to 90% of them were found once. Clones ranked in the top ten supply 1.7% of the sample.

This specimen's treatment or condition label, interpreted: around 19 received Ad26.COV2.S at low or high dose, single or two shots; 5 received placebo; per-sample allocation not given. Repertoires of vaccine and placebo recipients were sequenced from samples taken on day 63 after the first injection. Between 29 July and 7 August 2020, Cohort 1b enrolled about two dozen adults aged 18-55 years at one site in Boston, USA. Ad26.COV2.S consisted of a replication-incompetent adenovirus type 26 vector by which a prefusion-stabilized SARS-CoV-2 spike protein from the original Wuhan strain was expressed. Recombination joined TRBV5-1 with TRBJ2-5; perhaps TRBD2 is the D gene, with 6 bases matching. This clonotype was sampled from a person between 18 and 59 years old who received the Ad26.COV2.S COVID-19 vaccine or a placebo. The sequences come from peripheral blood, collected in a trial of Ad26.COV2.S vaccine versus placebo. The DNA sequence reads TGCGCCAGCAGCTCCACGGGAGTGGGTCAGGAGACCCAGTACTTC. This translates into CASSSTGVGQETQYF.